The 20 T cell receptor beta chains presented below share a single source sample, sequenced in a study of T cells in Graves' hyperthyroidism and ophthalmopathy. Amplification of TCR beta CDR3 regions was performed using RNA transcripts as template. Using the HTBI primer set, a first-round RT-PCR was run on the TCR CDR3. MiXCR, run by TCRdb on the multiplex PCR reads, gives a single entry per CDR3 protein. The sample holds about 760,000 distinct CDR3 sequences, just over 35% seen once. Sequenced input: blood. Every receptor here comes from a woman aged 40 to 50 with Graves' hyperthyroidism.

The chain employs TRBV6-5 and TRBJ1-4; D not resolved. This CDR3 is 15 amino acids long. Deletions cut 10 bases from V and 9 bases from J, with 24 bases between. The germline gives CDR1 MNHEY, CDR2 SVGAGI. CDR3 bases: TGTGCCATCAGCCTCTCAGGACGAGGGAATAAAAAACTGTTTTTT. Residues: CAISLSGRGNKKLFF.

A word on this clonotype: An end of the junction differs from the germline gene, which may be a read error. This chain connects TRBV10-3 to TRBJ1-1; tentative D call: TRBD1 (5 bases). Germline CDR1 is ENHRY and CDR2 is SYGVKD. CDR3 length: 13 residues. In DNA, the CDR3 is TGTGCCAGCAGTTTTGCGGGACCCACTGAAGCTTTCTTT. Amino acid sequence: CASSFAGPTEAFF.

The chain couples TRBV2 to TRBJ2-5; possible D gene TRBD1, 6 bases. This CDR3 is 15 amino acids long. Germline CDR1 reads SNHLY; CDR2 reads FYNNEI. Deletions cut 6 bases from V and 1 base from J, with 15 bases between. This CDR3 reads CASSQASRGQETQYF. In DNA form, the CDR3 reads TGTGCCAGCAGCCAAGCTAGCAGGGGCCAAGAGACCCAGTACTTC.

Comment on this clonotype: A junction end diverges from the germline sequence, so it may reflect a read error. J is TRBJ2-2 and V is TRBV5-1; 8 bases align to TRBD1. The germline V gene has CDR1 SGHRS and CDR2 YFSETQ. This CDR3 has 15 residues. This CDR3 is CASSLGQGNTRELFF. Here the CDR3 DNA reads TGCGCCAGCAGCTTGGGACAGGGGAACACCAGGGAGCTGTTTTTT.

Points on this clonotype: Since a much larger clone is just one base distant, this may be a read error. The J gene is TRBJ1-5, the V gene TRBV6-6, with D perhaps matching TRBD1 (6 bases). The CDR3 contains 13 residues. The germline V gene has CDR1 MNHNY and CDR2 SVGAGI (reference sequence). The CDR3, as DNA: TGTGTCAGCAGTTACAGGGAGGGTCAGCCCCAGCATTTT. Amino acid sequence: CVSSYREGQPQHF.

This clonotype was seen a few times. This CDR3 is CASSHGSSYYGYTF. The CDR3, as DNA: TGTGCCAGCAGTCACGGCAGCAGCTACTATGGCTACACCTTC. The rearrangement joins TRBV3-1 to TRBJ1-2; the D is unclear. The germline V gene encodes CDR1 LGHDT and CDR2 YNNKEL (reference sequence). CDR3 size: 14 residues. V lost 6 bases, J lost 3 bases, and 14 bases lay in between.

This clonotype was seen just once. Being one base from a much bigger clone, this may be a read error. The V and J genes are TRBV2 and TRBJ1-4; D uncertain. Germline lookup yields CDR1 SNHLY and CDR2 FYNNEI. The CDR3 contains 15 residues. Trimming stripped 6 bases from V and 8 bases from J, with 19 bases between. CDR3 amino acids: CASSFSRSTGEKLFF. CDR3 in DNA: TGTGCCAGCAGCTTCTCCCGGAGTACGGGAGAAAAACTGTTTTTT. Together with reference TRBV2 and TRBJ1-4, the CDR3 gives the full variable domain: EPEVTQTPSHQVTQMGQEVILRCVPISNHLYFYWYRQILGQKVEFLVSFYNNEISEKSEIFDDQFSVERPDGSNFTLKIRSTKLEDSAMYFCASSFSRSTGEKLFFGSGTQLSVL.

This clonotype was recorded a few times. CDR3 residues: CASSLLGDRGTEAFF. The CDR3 DNA is TGTGCCAGCAGCTTATTAGGGGACAGGGGAACTGAAGCTTTCTTT. The chain has TRBV7-8 and TRBJ1-1; 10 bases fit TRBD1. V shed 2 bases and J 5 bases; nucleotides not matched to a gene: 5. CDR1 is SGHVS and CDR2 is FQNEAQ in the germline V gene. The CDR3 is 15 residues long.

This chain links TRBV7-9 with TRBJ2-5, with a weak D call TRBD2 (6 bases). Germline V gene sequence: CDR1 SEHNR, CDR2 FQNEAQ (reference sequence). CDR3 length: 16 amino acids. The germline V and J ends were trimmed by 5 bases and 5 bases, with 21 bases remaining between them. The CDR3 loop is CASSDGTSNRGETQYF. As DNA, the CDR3 is TGTGCCAGCAGCGACGGGACTTCTAACCGTGGGGAGACCCAGTACTTC.

With respect to this clonotype: The junction does not match germline at one end; this may be a read error. J is TRBJ1-2 and V is TRBV19; TRBD1 is a possible D gene (5 bases). This CDR3 has 13 amino acids. CDR1 is LNHDA, CDR2 SQIVND, per germline (reference sequence). CDR3 DNA sequence: TGTGCCAGTAGTATTACAGGAGGGGTTCGCTACGCCTTC. It codes for CASSITGGVRYAF.

The chain carries TRBV9 and TRBJ2-7; D is possibly TRBD1 (6 bases). Germline V gene data show CDR1 as SGDLS and CDR2 as YYNGEE. The CDR3 loop spans 15 amino acids. Deletions cut 3 bases from V and 1 base from J, with 14 bases between. The CDR3 here is CASSGGQGLSYEQYF. The CDR3 DNA reads as TGTGCCAGCAGCGGGGGGCAGGGATTATCCTACGAGCAGTACTTC.

This clonotype was counted many times. The chain combines TRBV29-1 with TRBJ2-7, with TRBD2 identical over 7 bases. Germline-derived CDR1 and CDR2 are SQVTM and ANQGSEA. This CDR3 spans 12 amino acids. V gave up 7 bases and J gave up 5 bases; unmatched junction bases: 8. The CDR3 here is CSGRDGRNEQYF. The DNA of the CDR3 is TGCAGCGGACGCGACGGGAGGAACGAGCAGTACTTC.

This clonotype was seen repeatedly, ten times or more. The rearrangement links TRBV12-3 or TRBV12-4 to TRBJ1-5; TRBD1 might be the D (6 bases). This CDR3 region has 15 residues. V was pared by 1 base and J by 5 bases, with 12 bases between. The CDR3 bases are TGTGCCAGCAGTTTAGAGGGGGGCGGGTATCAGCCCCAGCATTTT. Residues: CASSLEGGGYQPQHF.

This clonotype was recorded at least ten times. The V gene is TRBV2, the J gene TRBJ1-3; D uncertain. The CDR3 length is 14 residues. The ends were cut back, 8 bases at V and 0 bases at J, with 11 bases in the middle. The germline gives CDR1 SNHLY, CDR2 FYNNEI. The CDR3 sequence is CASQQVLSGNTIYF. The CDR3 nucleotides read TGTGCCAGCCAGCAGGTACTCTCTGGAAACACCATATATTTT.

The rearrangement uses TRBV7-9 and TRBJ2-7; 7 bases fit TRBD2. Germline V gene sequence: CDR1 SEHNR, CDR2 FQNEAQ (reference sequence). The CDR3 runs 16 residues. Trimming at V came to 6 bases and at J to 7 bases, leaving 18 bases not matched to a gene. CDR3 protein: CASSYSGGFGPREQYF. As DNA, the CDR3 is TGTGCCAGCAGTTACTCGGGGGGATTTGGTCCGCGGGAGCAGTACTTC.

Details on this clonotype: Likely a read error: the CDR3 ends without its conserved phenylalanine or tryptophan. The rearrangement links TRBV11-2 to TRBJ1-1; a weak D match, TRBD1 (6 bases). V lost 5 bases and J lost 7, with 14 bases in between. Germline V gives CDR1 SGHAT, CDR2 FQNNGV. The CDR3 is 13 amino acids. CDR3 amino acids: CASSNGRGYEAFL. The CDR3 DNA sequence: TGTGCCAGCAGCAACGGGAGGGGGTATGAAGCTTTCCTT.

In regard to this clonotype: The junction departs from the called germline gene at one end, perhaps through a read error. The chain couples TRBV10-3 to TRBJ2-6; TRBD1 matches at 8 bases. Germline loops: CDR1 ENHRY, CDR2 SYGVKD. The CDR3 totals 13 residues. The CDR3 DNA follows: TGTGCCATCATGGGAACAGGGGGCAACGTCCTGACTTTC. Amino acid sequence: CAIMGTGGNVLTF.

The CDR3 is CASSSFDRGRQETQYF. CDR3 nucleotide sequence: TGTGCCAGCAGCTCATTCGACAGGGGGCGGCAAGAGACCCAGTACTTC. The V and J genes are TRBV5-4 and TRBJ2-5; 10 bases align to TRBD1. In germline, CDR1 is SGHNT, CDR2 YYREEE (reference sequence). This CDR3 comprises 16 residues. Trimming at V came to 3 bases and at J to 2 bases, leaving 7 bases not matched to a gene. The whole variable domain, remainder taken from reference TRBV5-4 and TRBJ2-5, is ETGVTQSPTHLIKTRGQQVTLRCSSQSGHNTVSWYQQALGQGPQFIFQYYREEENGRGNFPPRFSGLQFPNYSSELNVNALELDDSALYLCASSSFDRGRQETQYFGPGTRLLVL.

The genes are TRBV4-3 and TRBJ1-3; D is uncertain. The CDR3 covers 18 residues. V was clipped by 0 bases and J by 7 bases, with 22 bases between them. Germline CDR1 and CDR2: LGHNA and YSLEER. The CDR3 loop is CASSQDLGWRAKVNTIYF. The CDR3 DNA is TGCGCCAGCAGCCAAGACCTAGGGTGGAGGGCAAAGGTGAACACCATATATTTT.

The V call is TRBV5-4, the J call TRBJ2-5, with 14 bases identical to TRBD2. The CDR3 spans 17 residues. Germline V CDR1 and CDR2: SGHNT, YYREEE (reference sequence). With V trimmed by 4 bases and J by 1 base, 6 bases remained unmatched. As DNA, the CDR3 is TGTGCCAGCAGCCAGGGACTAGCGGGGGCACTCCAAGAGACCCAGTACTTC. This gives the protein CASSQGLAGALQETQYF.